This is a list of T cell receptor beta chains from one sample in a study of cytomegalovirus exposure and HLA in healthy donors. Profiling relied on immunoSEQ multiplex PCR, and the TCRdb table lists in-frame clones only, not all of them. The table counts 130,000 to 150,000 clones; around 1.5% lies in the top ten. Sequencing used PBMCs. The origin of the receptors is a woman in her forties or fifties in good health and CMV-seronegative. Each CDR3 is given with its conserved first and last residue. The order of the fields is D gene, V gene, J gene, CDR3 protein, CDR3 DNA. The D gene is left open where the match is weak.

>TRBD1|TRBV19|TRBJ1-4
CASSDRGINEKLFF
TGTGCCAGTAGTGACAGGGGGATTAATGAAAAACTGTTTTTT
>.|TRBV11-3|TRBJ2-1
CASSLYSGTLPFF
TGTGCCAGCAGCCTATACTCCGGGACACTTCCGTTCTTC
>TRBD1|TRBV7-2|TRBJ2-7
CASSKDRGETYEQYF
TGTGCCAGCAGCAAGGACAGGGGAGAAACCTACGAGCAGTACTTC
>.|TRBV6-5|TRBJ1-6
CASSYFDTQNSPLHF
TGTGCCAGCAGTTACTTTGACACGCAAAATTCACCCCTCCACTTT
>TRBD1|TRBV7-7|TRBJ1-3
CASSSGQGANTIYF
TGTGCCAGCAGCTCCGGACAGGGGGCAAACACCATATATTTT
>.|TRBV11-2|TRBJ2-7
CASSLVGANYEQYF
TGTGCCAGCAGCTTAGTGGGGGCTAACTACGAGCAGTACTTC
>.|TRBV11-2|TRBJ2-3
CASSLGGVGTDTQYF
TGTGCCAGCAGCTTAGGGGGAGTTGGCACAGATACGCAGTATTTT
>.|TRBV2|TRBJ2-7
CASGLGGYEQYF
TGTGCCAGCGGGCTGGGGGGCTACGAGCAGTACTTC
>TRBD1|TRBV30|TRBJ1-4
CAWSITGTGAEKLFF
TGTGCCTGGAGTATTACCGGGACAGGGGCTGAAAAACTGTTTTTT
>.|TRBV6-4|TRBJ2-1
CASSEQGADNEQFF
TGTGCCAGCAGTGAACAGGGCGCCGACAATGAGCAGTTCTTC
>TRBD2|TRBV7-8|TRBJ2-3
CASSLPAGGDTQYF
TGTGCCAGCAGCTTACCAGCGGGGGGGGATACGCAGTATTTT
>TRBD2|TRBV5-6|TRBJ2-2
CASSPRGGATGELFF
TGTGCCAGCAGCCCACGGGGGGGGGCCACCGGGGAGCTGTTTTTT
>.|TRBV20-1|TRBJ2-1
CSARDQIEQFF
TGCAGTGCTAGAGATCAGATTGAGCAGTTCTTC
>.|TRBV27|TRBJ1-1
CASSRRLVWGENTEAFF
TGTGCCAGCAGTCGCCGCCTTGTTTGGGGGGAGAACACTGAAGCTTTCTTT
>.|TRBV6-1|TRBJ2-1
CASSKYEETNEQFF
TGTGCCAGCAGCAAATATGAGGAAACCAATGAGCAGTTCTTC
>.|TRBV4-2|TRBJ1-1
CASSQEAGRNTEAFF
TGTGCCAGCAGCCAAGAGGCAGGAAGGAACACTGAAGCTTTCTTT
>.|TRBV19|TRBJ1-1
CASSQGSVAEAFF
TGTGCCAGTAGCCAGGGGTCGGTCGCTGAAGCTTTCTTT
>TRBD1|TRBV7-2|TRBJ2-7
CASTRDRGRGTEQYF
TGTGCCAGCACCAGGGACAGGGGGCGAGGAACCGAGCAGTACTTC
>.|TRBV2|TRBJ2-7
CASQTDSASYEQYF
TGTGCCAGCCAGACCGACTCGGCGTCCTACGAGCAGTACTTC
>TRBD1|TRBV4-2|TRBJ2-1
CASSQDYRGDLDEQFF
TGTGCCAGCAGCCAAGATTACAGGGGGGATTTAGATGAGCAGTTCTTC
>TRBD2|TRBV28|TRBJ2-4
CASSLLPDSGPPSQYF
TGTGCCAGCAGTCTCTTGCCGGATAGCGGGCCCCCTAGTCAGTACTTC
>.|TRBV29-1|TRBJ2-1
CSAEAHEQFF
TGCAGCGCCGAAGCCCATGAGCAGTTCTTC
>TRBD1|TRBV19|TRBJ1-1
CASSIRGGGRMNTEAFF
TGTGCCAGTAGTATCCGAGGGGGCGGTAGAATGAACACTGAAGCTTTCTTT
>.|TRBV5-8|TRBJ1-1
CASSSSDRNTEAFF
TGTGCCAGCAGTTCATCGGACAGGAACACTGAAGCTTTCTTT
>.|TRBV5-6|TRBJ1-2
CASSLAGDRGWGYTF
TGTGCCAGCAGCTTGGCCGGCGATAGGGGTTGGGGCTACACCTTC
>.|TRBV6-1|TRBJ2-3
CASSVPTSTDTQYF
TGTGCCAGCAGTGTTCCGACTAGCACAGATACGCAGTATTTT
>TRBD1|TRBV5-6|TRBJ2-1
CASSLTGTAYNEQFF
TGTGCCAGCAGCTTAACCGGGACAGCGTACAATGAGCAGTTCTTC
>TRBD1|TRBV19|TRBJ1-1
CASSRAGTGAFF
TGTGCCAGTAGTAGGGCGGGGACAGGAGCTTTCTTT
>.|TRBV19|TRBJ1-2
CASSIGISGGYTF
TGTGCCAGTAGTATCGGCATTTCGGGTGGCTACACCTTC
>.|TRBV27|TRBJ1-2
CASSLSMGDTIGEYGYTF
TGTGCCAGCAGTTTATCGATGGGGGACACCATTGGAGAGTATGGCTACACCTTC
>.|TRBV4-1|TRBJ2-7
CASSQPDSSTLEQYF
TGCGCCAGCAGCCAACCAGACAGCTCCACGCTCGAGCAGTACTTC
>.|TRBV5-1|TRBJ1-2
CASSSDFPRPGKIYGYTF
TGCGCCAGCAGCTCAGACTTTCCACGCCCGGGGAAGATCTATGGCTACACCTTC
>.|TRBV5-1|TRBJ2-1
CASSPTSRDEQFF
TGCGCCAGCAGCCCAACGAGTCGTGATGAGCAGTTCTTC
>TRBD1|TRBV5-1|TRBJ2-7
CASSPGTGGSYEQYF
TGCGCCAGCAGCCCCGGGACAGGGGGCTCCTACGAGCAGTACTTC
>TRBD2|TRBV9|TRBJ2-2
CASSFTSGGAGELFF
TGTGCCAGCAGCTTTACTAGCGGGGGTGCCGGGGAGCTGTTTTTT
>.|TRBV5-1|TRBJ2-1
CASQAGSNNEQFF
TGCGCCAGTCAAGCGGGTTCAAACAATGAGCAGTTCTTC
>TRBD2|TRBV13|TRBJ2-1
CASSGTSGGPQFF
TGTGCCAGCAGCGGGACTAGCGGGGGGCCTCAGTTCTTC
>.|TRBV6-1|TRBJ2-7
CASSEIGSSYEQYF
TGTGCCAGCAGTGAAATTGGCAGCTCCTACGAGCAGTACTTC
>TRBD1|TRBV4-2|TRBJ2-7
CASSQEPGQTYEQYF
TGTGCCAGCAGCCAAGAACCGGGACAGACCTACGAGCAGTACTTC
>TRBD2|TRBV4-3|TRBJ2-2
CASSPRLAGVTGELFF
TGCGCCAGCAGCCCAAGACTAGCGGGGGTTACCGGGGAGCTGTTTTTT
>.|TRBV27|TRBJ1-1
CASSFRGSEAFF
TGTGCCAGCAGTTTCCGAGGGTCTGAAGCTTTCTTT
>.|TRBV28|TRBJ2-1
CASSTLIDSWSYNEQFF
TGTGCCAGCAGCACCCTTATCGACTCATGGTCCTACAATGAGCAGTTCTTC
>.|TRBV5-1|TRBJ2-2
CASSFRQAVVTGELFF
TGCGCCAGCAGCTTCCGGCAGGCCGTGGTGACCGGGGAGCTGTTTTTT
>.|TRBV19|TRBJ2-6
CASSTIVAGANVLTF
TGTGCCAGTAGTACCATAGTGGCTGGGGCCAACGTCCTGACTTTC
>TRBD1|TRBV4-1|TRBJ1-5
CASSQDWGQGNQPQHF
TGCGCCAGCAGCCAAGATTGGGGACAGGGGAATCAGCCCCAGCATTTT
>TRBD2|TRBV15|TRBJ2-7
CATSPELGEGYEQYF
TGTGCCACCAGTCCAGAGTTAGGGGAGGGCTACGAGCAGTACTTC
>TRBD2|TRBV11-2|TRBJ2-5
CASSLGQAGRAQYF
TGTGCCAGCAGCTTAGGTCAAGCGGGGAGGGCCCAGTACTTC
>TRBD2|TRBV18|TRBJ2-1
CASSLVAGGVPYNEQFF
TGTGCCAGCTCACTAGTAGCGGGGGGAGTTCCCTACAATGAGCAGTTCTTC
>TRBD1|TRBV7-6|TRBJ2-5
CASSGRQGQYQETQYF
TGTGCCAGCAGCGGTCGACAGGGGCAGTACCAAGAGACCCAGTACTTC
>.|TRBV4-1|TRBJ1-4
CASSQAVTTNEKLFF
TGCGCCAGCAGCCAAGCAGTTACAACTAATGAAAAACTGTTTTTT
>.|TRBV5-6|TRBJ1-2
CASSLTVIQSYTF
TGTGCCAGCAGCTTGACAGTCATCCAGAGCTACACCTTC
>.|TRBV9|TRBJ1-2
CASSVREVSIYGYTF
TGTGCCAGCAGCGTACGAGAGGTCTCCATCTATGGCTACACCTTC
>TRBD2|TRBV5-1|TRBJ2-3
CASSWGLAGARDTQYF
TGCGCCAGCAGCTGGGGACTAGCGGGAGCCCGAGATACGCAGTATTTT
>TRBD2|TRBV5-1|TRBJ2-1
CASSLATGGSYNEQFF
TGCGCCAGCAGCTTGGCCACGGGAGGCTCCTACAATGAGCAGTTCTTC